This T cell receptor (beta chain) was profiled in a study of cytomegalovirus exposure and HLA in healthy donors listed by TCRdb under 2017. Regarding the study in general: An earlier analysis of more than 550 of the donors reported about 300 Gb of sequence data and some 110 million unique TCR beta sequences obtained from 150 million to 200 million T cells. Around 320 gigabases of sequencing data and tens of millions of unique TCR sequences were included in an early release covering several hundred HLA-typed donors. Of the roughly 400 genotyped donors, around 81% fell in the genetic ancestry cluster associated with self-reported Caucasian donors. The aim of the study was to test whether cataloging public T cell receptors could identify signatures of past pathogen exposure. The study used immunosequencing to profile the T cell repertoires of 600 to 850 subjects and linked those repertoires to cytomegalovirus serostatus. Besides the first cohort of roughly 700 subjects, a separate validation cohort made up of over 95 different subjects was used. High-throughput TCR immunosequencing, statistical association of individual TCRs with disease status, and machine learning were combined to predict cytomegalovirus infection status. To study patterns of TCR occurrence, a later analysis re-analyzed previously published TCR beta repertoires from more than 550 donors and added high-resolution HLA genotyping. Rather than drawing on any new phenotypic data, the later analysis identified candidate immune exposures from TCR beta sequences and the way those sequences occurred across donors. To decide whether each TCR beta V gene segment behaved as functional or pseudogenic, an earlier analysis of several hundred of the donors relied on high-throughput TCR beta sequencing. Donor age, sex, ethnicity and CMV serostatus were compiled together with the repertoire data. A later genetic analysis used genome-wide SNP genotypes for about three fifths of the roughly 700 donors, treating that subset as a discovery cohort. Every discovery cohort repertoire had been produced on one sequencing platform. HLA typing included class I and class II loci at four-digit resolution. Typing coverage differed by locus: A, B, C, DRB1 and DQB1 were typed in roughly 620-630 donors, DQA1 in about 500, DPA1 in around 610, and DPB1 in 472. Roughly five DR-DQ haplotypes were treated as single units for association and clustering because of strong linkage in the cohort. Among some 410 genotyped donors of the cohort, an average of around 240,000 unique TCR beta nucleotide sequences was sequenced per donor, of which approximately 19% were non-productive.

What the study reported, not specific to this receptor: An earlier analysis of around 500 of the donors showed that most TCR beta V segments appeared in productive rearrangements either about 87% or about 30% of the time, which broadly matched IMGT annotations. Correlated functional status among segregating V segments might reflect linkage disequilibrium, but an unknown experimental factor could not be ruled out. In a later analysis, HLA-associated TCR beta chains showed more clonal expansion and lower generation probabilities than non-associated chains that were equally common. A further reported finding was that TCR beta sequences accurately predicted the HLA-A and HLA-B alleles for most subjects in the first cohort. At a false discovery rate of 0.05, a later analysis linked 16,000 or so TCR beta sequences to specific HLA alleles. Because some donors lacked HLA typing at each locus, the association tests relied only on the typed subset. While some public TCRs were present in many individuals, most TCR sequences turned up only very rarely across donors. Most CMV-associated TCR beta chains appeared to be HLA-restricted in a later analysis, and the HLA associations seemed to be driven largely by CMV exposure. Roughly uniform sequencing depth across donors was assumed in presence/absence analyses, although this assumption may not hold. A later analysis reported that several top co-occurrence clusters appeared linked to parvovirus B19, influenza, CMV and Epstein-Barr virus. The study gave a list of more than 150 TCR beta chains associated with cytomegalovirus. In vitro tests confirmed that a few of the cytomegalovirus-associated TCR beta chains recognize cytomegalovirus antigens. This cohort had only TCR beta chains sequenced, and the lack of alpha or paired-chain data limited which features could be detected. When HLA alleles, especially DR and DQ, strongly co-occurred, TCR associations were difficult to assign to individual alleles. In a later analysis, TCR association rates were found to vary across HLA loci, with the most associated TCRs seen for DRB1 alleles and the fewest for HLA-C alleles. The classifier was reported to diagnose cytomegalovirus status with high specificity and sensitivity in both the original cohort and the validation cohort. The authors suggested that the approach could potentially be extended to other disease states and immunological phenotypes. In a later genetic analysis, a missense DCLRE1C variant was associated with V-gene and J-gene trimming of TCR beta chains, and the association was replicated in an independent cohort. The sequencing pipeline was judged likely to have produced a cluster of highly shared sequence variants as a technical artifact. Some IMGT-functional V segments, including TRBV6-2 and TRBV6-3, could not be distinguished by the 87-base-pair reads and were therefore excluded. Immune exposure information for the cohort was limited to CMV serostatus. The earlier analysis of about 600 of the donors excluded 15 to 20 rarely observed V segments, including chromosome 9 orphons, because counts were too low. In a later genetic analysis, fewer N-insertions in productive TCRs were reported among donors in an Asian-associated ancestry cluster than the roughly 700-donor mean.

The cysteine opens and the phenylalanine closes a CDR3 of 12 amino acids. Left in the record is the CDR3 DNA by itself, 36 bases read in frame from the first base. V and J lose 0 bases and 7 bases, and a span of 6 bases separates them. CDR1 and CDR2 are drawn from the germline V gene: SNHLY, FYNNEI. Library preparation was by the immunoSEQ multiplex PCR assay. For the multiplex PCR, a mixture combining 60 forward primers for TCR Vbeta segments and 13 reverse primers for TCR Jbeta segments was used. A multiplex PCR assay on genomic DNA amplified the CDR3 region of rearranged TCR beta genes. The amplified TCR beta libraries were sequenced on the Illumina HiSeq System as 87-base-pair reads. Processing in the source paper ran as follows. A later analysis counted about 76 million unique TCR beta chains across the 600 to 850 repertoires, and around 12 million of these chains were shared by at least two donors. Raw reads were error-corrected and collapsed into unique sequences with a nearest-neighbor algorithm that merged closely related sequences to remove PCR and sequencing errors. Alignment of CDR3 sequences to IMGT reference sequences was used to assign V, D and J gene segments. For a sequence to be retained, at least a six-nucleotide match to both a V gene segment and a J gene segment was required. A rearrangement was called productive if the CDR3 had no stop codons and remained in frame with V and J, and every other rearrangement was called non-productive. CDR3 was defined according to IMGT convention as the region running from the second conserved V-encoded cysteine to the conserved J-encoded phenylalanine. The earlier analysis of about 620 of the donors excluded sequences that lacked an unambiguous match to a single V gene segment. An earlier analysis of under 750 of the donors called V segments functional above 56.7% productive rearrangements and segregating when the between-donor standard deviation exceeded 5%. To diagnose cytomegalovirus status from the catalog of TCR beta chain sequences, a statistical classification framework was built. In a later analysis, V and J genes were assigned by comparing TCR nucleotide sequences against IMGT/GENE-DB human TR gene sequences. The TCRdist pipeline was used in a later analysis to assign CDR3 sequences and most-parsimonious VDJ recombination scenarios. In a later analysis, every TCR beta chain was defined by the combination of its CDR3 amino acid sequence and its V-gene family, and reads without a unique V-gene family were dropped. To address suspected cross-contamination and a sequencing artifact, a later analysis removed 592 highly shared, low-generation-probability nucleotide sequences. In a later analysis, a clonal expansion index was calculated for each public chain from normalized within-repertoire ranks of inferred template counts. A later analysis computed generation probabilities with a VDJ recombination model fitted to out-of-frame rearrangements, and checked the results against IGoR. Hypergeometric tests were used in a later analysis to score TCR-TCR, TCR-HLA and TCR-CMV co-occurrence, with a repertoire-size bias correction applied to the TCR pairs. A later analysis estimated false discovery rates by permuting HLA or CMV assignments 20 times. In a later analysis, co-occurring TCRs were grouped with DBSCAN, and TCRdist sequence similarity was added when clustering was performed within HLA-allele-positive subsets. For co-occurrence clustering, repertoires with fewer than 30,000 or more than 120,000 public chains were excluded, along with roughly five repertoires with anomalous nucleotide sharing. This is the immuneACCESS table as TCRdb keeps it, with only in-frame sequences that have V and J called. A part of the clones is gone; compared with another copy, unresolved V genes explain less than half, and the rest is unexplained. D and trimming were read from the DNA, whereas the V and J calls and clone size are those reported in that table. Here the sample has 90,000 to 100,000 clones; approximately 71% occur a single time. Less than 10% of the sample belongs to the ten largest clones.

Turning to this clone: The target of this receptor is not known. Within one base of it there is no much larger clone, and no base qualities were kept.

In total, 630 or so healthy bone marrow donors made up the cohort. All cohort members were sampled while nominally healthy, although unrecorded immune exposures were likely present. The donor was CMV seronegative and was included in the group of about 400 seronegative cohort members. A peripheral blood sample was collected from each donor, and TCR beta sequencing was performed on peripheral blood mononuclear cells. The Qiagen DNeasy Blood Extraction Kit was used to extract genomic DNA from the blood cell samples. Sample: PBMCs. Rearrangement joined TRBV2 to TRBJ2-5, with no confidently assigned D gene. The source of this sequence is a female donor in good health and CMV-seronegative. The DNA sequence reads TGTGCCAGCAGTGAAGCATCAGGGACCCAGTACTTC. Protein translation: CASSEASGTQYF.